The 13 T cell receptor beta chains presented below share a single source sample, sequenced in a study of blood T cell repertoires in COVID-19. Generated by immunoSEQ multiplex PCR, the TCRdb table keeps only in-frame clones and is missing some. The sample includes some 330,000 clones, 92% of them seen just once. Sequenced input: PBMCs or T cells enriched from blood (not recorded which). The origin of the receptors is a woman younger than 45 who had recovered from COVID-19.

This clone is a singleton in its sample. The chain recombines TRBV15 with TRBJ2-7, with D tentatively TRBD2 (7 bases). Germline CDR1 and CDR2: LNHNV and YYDKDF (reference sequence). The V end was cut by 1 base, the J end by 1 base, with 14 bases between. The CDR3 consists of 16 residues. The CDR3: CATSRGGGTGSYEQYF. In DNA, the CDR3 is TGTGCCACCAGCAGAGGGGGGGGCACAGGGTCCTACGAGCAGTACTTC.

This chain joins TRBV28 and TRBJ1-2; D remains ambiguous. The CDR3 is made up of 13 amino acids. Germline V gene data show CDR1 as MDHEN and CDR2 as SYDVKM. The V gene lost 5 bases and the J gene lost 8 bases, with 15 bases spanning the gap. CDR3 sequence (DNA): TGTGCCAGCAGTCCTCAACTCGGGAGGGGCTACACCTTC. Amino acid sequence: CASSPQLGRGYTF.

The V gene is TRBV4-2, the J gene TRBJ2-2; D gene uncertain. Germline V gives CDR1 LGHNA, CDR2 YNFKEQ. The CDR3 has 12 amino acids. Trimming left V 1 base short and J 7 bases short, with 4 bases between. DNA of the CDR3: TGTGCCAGCAGCCAAGCGGGCGGGGAGCTGTTTTTT. It codes for CASSQAGGELFF.

This clone was seen a handful of times. The chain links TRBV18 to TRBJ1-2; D is unresolved. The V and J ends lost 2 bases and 3 bases respectively, with 7 bases between them. The CDR3 contains 13 residues. Germline V CDR1 and CDR2: KGHSH, LQKENI. CDR3 in DNA: TGTGCCAGCTCACCAGCGGTCCACTATGGCTACACCTTC. This gives the protein CASSPAVHYGYTF.

The chain joins TRBV29-1 to TRBJ1-1; TRBD1 is a possible D gene (5 bases). Per germline, CDR1 SQVTM and CDR2 ANQGSEA. V dropped 4 bases and J dropped 2 bases, with 11 bases sitting between them. This CDR3 comprises 13 residues. CDR3 loop: CSVVGQGNTEAFF. The CDR3 DNA follows: TGCAGCGTTGTAGGGCAGGGAAACACTGAAGCTTTCTTT.

V is TRBV28 and J is TRBJ1-2, with a possible D match to TRBD1 (5 bases). The CDR3 consists of 13 residues. V dropped 5 bases and J dropped 6 bases, with 13 bases sitting between them. Germline V CDR1 and CDR2: MDHEN, SYDVKM. CDR3 loop: CASSAGRAHGYTF. DNA of the CDR3: TGTGCCAGCAGTGCCGGCAGGGCTCATGGCTACACCTTC.

The gene calls are TRBV27 and TRBJ1-5, with TRBD1 matching 7 bases. The CDR3 is made up of 21 amino acids. CDR1 and CDR2 (germline): MNHEY, SMNVEV (reference sequence). V dropped 6 bases and J dropped 4; count of bases not matched to a gene: 27. The CDR3 nucleotides read TGTGCCAGCAGGCGGACAGGACCTTCAGCCGCGGCGTGGACTCAAAATCAGCCCCAGCATTTT. This gives the protein CASRRTGPSAAAWTQNQPQHF.

The rearrangement uses TRBV7-2 and TRBJ1-2; D uncertain. The CDR3 loop spans 14 amino acids. Trimming left V 2 bases short and J 4 bases short, with 11 bases between. Germline values: CDR1 SGHTA, CDR2 FQGNSA. The CDR3 spells CASSLIGNPYGYTF. CDR3 sequence (DNA): TGTGCCAGCAGCTTAATCGGGAACCCCTATGGCTACACCTTC.

The chain has TRBV4-1 and TRBJ2-7; 11 bases are shared with TRBD2. CDR1 and CDR2 from the germline V gene are MGHRA and YSYEKL. The ends lost 2 bases at V and 3 bases at J; junction bases unmatched: 6. The CDR3 is 16 amino acids. The CDR3 here is CASSQLLAGDYYEQYF. The CDR3 nucleotides read TGCGCCAGCAGCCAACTACTAGCGGGGGATTACTACGAGCAGTACTTC.

Turning to this clone: The junction and the germline gene differ at one end; a read error may be behind it. This chain uses TRBV9 with TRBJ1-5; tentative D call: TRBD1 (5 bases). Germline V gives CDR1 SGDLS, CDR2 YYNGEE. The CDR3 contains 15 residues. This chain's CDR3 is CASSVAGGENQSQHF. CDR3 sequence (DNA): TGTGCCAGCAGCGTAGCGGGGGGTGAAAATCAGTCCCAGCATTTT.

CDR3 residues: CASSLQGAGGKETQYF. The CDR3 DNA reads TGCGCCAGCAGCCTCCAAGGTGCGGGAGGTAAAGAGACCCAGTACTTC. This chain joins TRBV5-1 and TRBJ2-5; TRBD2 matches 8 bases. CDR3 size: 16 residues. Unmatched junction bases numbered 11, after V lost 4 bases and J lost 3 bases. Looked up from germline, CDR1 is SGHRS and CDR2 is YFSETQ. The full variable domain, in which reference TRBV5-1 and TRBJ2-5 provide the parts outside the CDR3, is KAGVTQTPRYLIKTRGQQVTLSCSPISGHRSVSWYQQTPGQGLQFLFEYFSETQRNKGNFPGRFSGRQFSNSRSEMNVSTLELGDSALYLCASSLQGAGGKETQYFGPGTRLLVL.

This clone was seen only once. DNA for the CDR3: TGTGCCAGCAGTGCGCCGCGACTAGCGGGAAGCACAGATACGCAGTATTTT. Translation: CASSAPRLAGSTDTQYF. This chain connects TRBV2 to TRBJ2-3, with 11 positions matching TRBD2. The CDR3 is 17 amino acids. CDR1 and CDR2 (germline): SNHLY, FYNNEI. With 4 bases clipped from V and 0 bases from J, the junction kept 6 bases outside the gene matches.

The V gene is TRBV2, the J gene TRBJ1-2, with D possibly matching TRBD1 (5 bases). The V end was cut by 4 bases, the J end by 0 bases, with 15 bases between. Germline V gene data show CDR1 as SNHLY and CDR2 as FYNNEI. The CDR3 has 16 amino acids. DNA of the CDR3: TGTGCCAGCAGTGCTCCTTCGGGGACTGCTAACTATGGCTACACCTTC. Its protein is CASSAPSGTANYGYTF.